The 29 T cell receptor beta chains reported below all come from one sample, sequenced in a study of low-dose radiotherapy and immunotherapy resistance in tumors. cDNA synthesis used a TRAV/TRBV-specific primer set for both chains. TCRs underwent roughly 20 PCR cycles of amplification with a constant-region primer and V-primer adapter. MiXCR was run by TCRdb on the reads, yielding one entry per CDR3 protein. This sample yields 85,000 to 95,000 distinct CDR3 sequences, of which 20% are seen a single time; around 13% belongs to the top ten. As to time point: after trial treatment. Noted treatment: LDRT plus nivolumab, ipilimumab, low-dose cyclophosphamide and aspirin (RACIN trial). The sequencing used PBMCs, collected after low-dose radiotherapy plus immunotherapy. These receptors came from a female donor with ovarian cancer.

In its sample, this clonotype was seen a few times. This sequence joins TRBV12-3 or TRBV12-4 and TRBJ1-2, with D maybe TRBD1 (6 bases). Trimming removed 6 bases at V and 8 bases at J, with 19 bases between. This CDR3 comprises 14 residues. CDR3 protein: CASSRDTGFGGYTF. CDR3 in DNA: TGTGCCAGCAGCCGAGATACAGGGTTTGGGGGCTACACCTTC.

At least ten counts were recorded for this clonotype. This sequence joins TRBV4-1 and TRBJ2-7, with TRBD1 matching 8 bases. Germline lookup yields CDR1 MGHRA and CDR2 YSYEKL. V shed 1 base, J shed 2 bases, and the junction held 4 bases outside the gene matches. This CDR3 contains 15 residues. CDR3 residues: CASSQVRTGTYEQYF. The CDR3 region has the DNA TGCGCCAGCAGCCAAGTTAGGACAGGGACCTACGAGCAGTACTTC.

This clonotype occurred many times. The genes are TRBV5-1 and TRBJ2-2; tentatively, D is TRBD1 (5 bases). Germline V lookup: CDR1 SGHRS, CDR2 YFSETQ. The CDR3 spans 16 residues. V lost 0 bases to trimming and J lost 0 bases, with 9 bases between them. The CDR3 protein is CASSLDGRANTGELFF. CDR3 bases: TGCGCCAGCAGCTTGGACGGCAGGGCGAACACCGGGGAGCTGTTTTTT.

This clonotype has at least ten counts. This chain links TRBV28 with TRBJ2-3, with 10 nucleotides matching TRBD2. Germline V CDR1 and CDR2: MDHEN, SYDVKM. The CDR3 loop spans 16 amino acids. V was pared by 7 bases and J by 0 bases, with 7 bases of the junction left unmatched. The CDR3 is CASILAGVASTDTQYF. The CDR3 coding sequence is TGTGCCAGCATTCTAGCGGGGGTTGCTAGCACAGATACGCAGTATTTT.

This clonotype was counted at least ten times. The chain has TRBV29-1 and TRBJ2-7, with 9 nucleotides matching TRBD1. The CDR3 consists of 13 residues. The J segment lost 4 bases and the V segment lost 6 bases, leaving 7 bases of the junction unmatched. Germline V gene sequence: CDR1 SQVTM, CDR2 ANQGSEA. The CDR3 protein is CSVDTGGGYEQYF. CDR3 coding DNA: TGCAGCGTGGACACAGGGGGCGGTTACGAGCAGTACTTC.

This clonotype was counted at least ten times. This chain connects TRBV19 to TRBJ2-2; the D call may be TRBD1 or TRBD2 (7 bases each). Trimming shortened V by 3 bases and J by 5 bases, and 16 bases separated the two germline ends. Germline V gives CDR1 LNHDA, CDR2 SQIVND (reference sequence). The CDR3 spans 16 residues. CDR3 DNA sequence: TGTGCCAGTAGTATCAGGGGGGGCCTGGGAACCGGGGAGCTGTTTTTT. It is translated as CASSIRGGLGTGELFF.

V usage is TRBV11-3 and J usage is TRBJ2-1; D might be TRBD2 (6 bases). Trimming took off 8 bases at V and 5 bases at J, with 16 bases between the two ends. This CDR3 spans 14 amino acids. Germline assignment: CDR1 SGHNT and CDR2 YENEEA. CDR3 in DNA: TGTGCCAGCTCACGTCAGCGGGCAAACAATGAGCAGTTCTTC. Protein: CASSRQRANNEQFF.

There are many counts of this clonotype. The chain is built from TRBV19 and TRBJ2-1; the match to TRBD2 covers 8 bases. CDR1 LNHDA and CDR2 SQIVND come from the germline V gene (reference sequence). Trimming removed 3 bases from V and 6 bases from J; junction bases left unmatched: 4. The CDR3 is 14 residues long. CDR3 in amino acids: CASSIRGGRNEQFF. The CDR3 DNA is TGTGCCAGTAGTATTCGGGGGGGCCGCAATGAGCAGTTCTTC.

This chain joins TRBV12-3 or TRBV12-4 and TRBJ2-3, with a weak D call TRBD2 (5 bases). V dropped 10 bases and J dropped 1 base, with 12 bases sitting between them. The CDR3 is made up of 13 amino acids. CDR3 in amino acids: CANERAGTDTQYF. CDR3 nucleotide sequence: TGTGCCAACGAGAGGGCGGGCACAGATACGCAGTATTTT.

This clonotype was found a few times. The rearrangement uses TRBV7-2 and TRBJ2-3; 10 bases line up with TRBD2. The CDR3 has 16 amino acids. CDR1 is SGHTA and CDR2 is FQGNSA in the germline V gene. After removal of 0 bases from V and 5 bases from J, the junction contained 5 bases not matched to a gene. CDR3 in DNA: TGTGCCAGCAGCTTAGCATTTAGCGGGGGGCAAGATACGCAGTATTTT. It encodes CASSLAFSGGQDTQYF.

Comments on this clonotype: A much larger clone differs from this one at a single base, so this may be a read error. The chain combines TRBV6-2 or TRBV6-3 with TRBJ2-1; D gene ambiguous. CDR3 length: 14 amino acids. Germline loops: CDR1 MNHEY, CDR2 SVGEGT. The CDR3 reads CASKTRRPSPEQSF. The CDR3 DNA is TGTGCCAGCAAAACTCGACGGCCGAGTCCTGAGCAGTCCTTC.

Remarks on this clonotype: One base away lies a much larger clone, so this may be a sequencing read error. CDR3 nucleotides: TGCAGCGTAGTTCCGGGGCGGAACGAGCAGTTCTTC. Translating it yields CSVVPGRNEQFF. The chain uses TRBV29-1 and TRBJ2-1; either TRBD1 or TRBD2 may fit D (5 bases each). This CDR3 is built from 12 residues. Looked up from germline, CDR1 is SQVTM and CDR2 is ANQGSEA. The V end was cut by 6 bases, the J end by 10 bases, with 16 bases between.

This clonotype was observed many times. The chain recombines TRBV11-1 with TRBJ2-3; the match to TRBD1 covers 7 bases. Trimming cost V 4 bases and J 2 bases; bases outside gene matches: 6. The CDR3 runs to 15 residues. Germline CDR1 is SGHAT and CDR2 is FQDESV (reference sequence). CDR3 DNA sequence: TGTGCCAGCAGCTACAACAGGGGAAACACAGATACGCAGTATTTT. Translating it yields CASSYNRGNTDTQYF.

This clonotype occurred a few times. A much larger clonotype is one base distant, so this may be a read error. The genes are TRBV6-2 or TRBV6-3 and TRBJ2-3; no definite D call. Per germline, CDR1 MNHEY and CDR2 SVGEGT. The CDR3 covers 11 residues. CDR3 amino acids: CASSWKDKQYF. The CDR3 DNA reads TGTGCCAGCAGTTGGAAAGATAAGCAGTATTTT.

This clonotype showed up just a few times. The chain has TRBV7-2 and TRBJ2-7, with a possible D match to TRBD1 (6 bases). The CDR3 loop spans 16 amino acids. V lost 1 base and J lost 4, with 17 bases in between. Per germline, CDR1 SGHTA and CDR2 FQGNSA. The CDR3 is CASSLVGTGIQYEQYF. CDR3 nucleotides: TGTGCCAGCAGCTTAGTCGGTACAGGGATTCAATACGAGCAGTACTTC.

This clonotype was counted only a few times. The CDR3 sequence: CASSLQGSSNSPLHF. The CDR3 bases are TGCGCCAGCAGCCTGCAAGGCAGCTCTAATTCACCCCTCCACTTT. This chain uses TRBV4-1 with TRBJ1-6; no definite D call. Germline loops: CDR1 MGHRA, CDR2 YSYEKL. Trimming pared 4 bases from V and 6 bases from J, leaving 13 bases between. CDR3 size: 15 residues.

This clonotype was observed many times. J is TRBJ1-1 and V is TRBV6-2 or TRBV6-3; 9 bases fit TRBD1. Trimming removed 0 bases from V and 3 bases from J; junction bases left unmatched: 8. Germline CDR1 MNHEY, CDR2 SVGEGT. This CDR3 is built from 17 residues. As DNA, the CDR3 is TGTGCCAGCAGTTACTCAGGACAGGGGAGTTTCGACACTGAAGCTTTCTTT. Protein: CASSYSGQGSFDTEAFF.

The rearrangement uses TRBV5-1 and TRBJ2-3, with 8 bases fitting TRBD1. Germline V gives CDR1 SGHRS, CDR2 YFSETQ. After removal of 4 bases from V and 2 bases from J, the junction contained 6 bases not matched to a gene. The CDR3 extends over 15 amino acids. CDR3 sequence reads: CASSLGTGPTDTQYF. In nucleotides, the CDR3 is TGCGCCAGCAGCCTCGGGACAGGACCCACAGATACGCAGTATTTT.

V gene TRBV20-1 combines with J gene TRBJ2-3; 11 bases align to TRBD2. The germline gives CDR1 DFQATT, CDR2 SNEGSKA (reference sequence). This CDR3 spans 15 amino acids. With 5 bases clipped from V and 4 bases from J, the junction kept 8 bases outside the gene matches. CDR3 in DNA: TGCAGTGCTGCAACACTAGCGGGGGCCTCAGATACGCAGTATTTT. Its translation: CSAATLAGASDTQYF.

This clonotype showed up many times. V usage is TRBV20-1 and J usage is TRBJ2-1; no clear D gene. Germline-derived CDR1 and CDR2 are DFQATT and SNEGSKA (reference sequence). This CDR3 comprises 11 residues. V lost 3 bases and J lost 8, with 8 bases in between. The chain's CDR3 is CSASGVDEQFF. In DNA, the CDR3 is TGCAGTGCTAGTGGCGTGGATGAGCAGTTCTTC.

This clonotype was picked up many times. V is TRBV15 and J is TRBJ2-3; D remains unclear. Trimming pared 0 bases from V and 6 bases from J, leaving 10 bases between. Germline V gene sequence: CDR1 LNHNV, CDR2 YYDKDF (reference sequence). The CDR3 totals 14 residues. The CDR3 region is CATSRDLAQDTQYF. The CDR3 nucleotides are TGTGCCACCAGCAGAGATCTGGCCCAGGATACGCAGTATTTT.

At least ten counts were recorded for this clonotype. This chain joins TRBV11-2 and TRBJ2-3, with TRBD2 matching over 7 bases. The germline CDR1 and CDR2 sequences are SGHAT and FQNNGV. V shed 5 bases, J shed 5 bases, and the junction held 10 bases outside the gene matches. The CDR3 is made up of 15 amino acids. CDR3 in DNA: TGTGCCAGCAGCCCCCGGGCGGGAGCCCTAGATACGCAGTATTTT. Its translation: CASSPRAGALDTQYF.

In its sample, this clonotype was seen many times. This rearrangement joins TRBV6-2 or TRBV6-3 to TRBJ2-5, with TRBD1 identical over 7 bases. Germline lookup yields CDR1 MNHEY and CDR2 SVGEGT. V lost 5 bases, J lost 2 bases, and 5 bases stayed unmatched. The CDR3 sequence is 14 residues long. CDR3 sequence: CASSVGQIQETQYF. The CDR3 DNA sequence: TGTGCCAGCAGTGTGGGACAGATACAAGAGACCCAGTACTTC.

In this sample, this clonotype turned up many times. The chain recombines TRBV5-6 with TRBJ2-7; tentatively, D is TRBD2 (5 bases). V was clipped by 4 bases and J by 4 bases, with 9 bases between them. The CDR3 totals 12 residues. Germline V gene sequence: CDR1 SGHDT, CDR2 YYEEEE. This CDR3 is CASSKLEYEQYF. Written as DNA, the CDR3 is TGTGCCAGCAGCAAACTAGAATACGAGCAGTACTTC.

This clonotype showed up just a few times. The chain recombines TRBV6-2 or TRBV6-3 with TRBJ1-1; no clear D gene. V shed 11 bases and J shed 1 base, with 8 bases lying between them. The germline CDR1 and CDR2 sequences are MNHEY and SVGEGT. The length of the CDR3 is 11 residues. The CDR3 loop reads CASSRNTEAFF. CDR3 in DNA: TGTGCCTCGAGCCGGAACACTGAAGCTTTCTTT.

This clonotype was seen repeatedly, ten times or more. The V gene is TRBV9, the J gene TRBJ1-1, with no clear D. The CDR3 is made up of 15 amino acids. V was trimmed by 0 bases and J by 5 bases, leaving 14 bases between them. CDR1 and CDR2 from the germline V gene are SGDLS and YYNGEE. This CDR3 is CASSVVKLGGTEAFF. For the CDR3, the DNA is TGTGCCAGCAGCGTAGTAAAGCTCGGCGGGACTGAAGCTTTCTTT.

As to this clonotype: It differs at one base from a far larger clone, so likely a read error. This chain connects TRBV6-2 or TRBV6-3 to TRBJ2-1; 7 bases line up with TRBD1. Germline CDR1 reads MNHEY; CDR2 reads SVGEGT. The CDR3 is made up of 12 amino acids. V gave up 9 bases and J gave up 10 bases; unmatched junction bases: 9. CDR3 coding DNA: TGTGCCAGGACAGGGTTAGCCTACGAGCAGTTCTTC. This codes for CARTGLAYEQFF.

This clonotype was counted ten times or more. The V call is TRBV5-1, the J call TRBJ2-7, with TRBD2 as a possible D gene (5 bases). Germline values: CDR1 SGHRS, CDR2 YFSETQ. The CDR3 sequence is 15 residues long. V gave up 4 bases and J gave up 0 bases, with 14 bases separating them. CDR3 protein: CASSPIGGSSYEQYF. In DNA, the CDR3 is TGCGCCAGCAGCCCCATCGGAGGTTCCTCCTACGAGCAGTACTTC.

A single count supports this clonotype. The J gene is TRBJ2-7, the V gene TRBV29-1; 12 bases match TRBD2. The junction had 7 bases not matched to a gene; V was cut back by 7 bases and J by 6 bases. This CDR3 has 13 residues. The V gene's germline CDR1 is SQVTM and CDR2 ANQGSEA. The CDR3 nucleotides read TGCAGCGCCTTGACTAGCGGGGGTGGCGAGCAGTACTTC. This translates into CSALTSGGGEQYF.